This T cell receptor (beta chain) derives from a study of blood T cell repertoires in COVID-19. Study at large: Acute-phase and convalescent COVID-19 samples originated in the United States, Italy and Spain. T cells, B-cell-depleted T cells, or PBMCs supplied cDNA or gDNA.

In the original analysis: For nucleated cells, counts were estimated from reference gene primer amplification. The data were produced by immunoSEQ multiplex PCR, yet TCRdb's version contains in-frame clones alone and is incomplete. From that table come the V and J calls and clone size; the DNA was used to work out D and trimming. The sample yields fewer than 40,000 clones, 80% to 90% seen once. The germline V gene has CDR1 WNHNN and CDR2 SYGVQD (reference sequence). The germline V and J ends were trimmed by 4 bases and 7 bases, with 14 bases remaining between them. The CDR3 has 13 residues. This receptor was taken from a man aged 60 to 75 with active COVID-19. The sequenced sample consisted of peripheral blood. V usage is TRBV10-1 and J usage is TRBJ2-7, with a weak D call TRBD2 (6 bases). CDR3 region: CASSGSQRGEQYF. The CDR3 DNA reads TGCGCCAGCAGTGGGTCCCAACGGGGGGAGCAGTACTTC.